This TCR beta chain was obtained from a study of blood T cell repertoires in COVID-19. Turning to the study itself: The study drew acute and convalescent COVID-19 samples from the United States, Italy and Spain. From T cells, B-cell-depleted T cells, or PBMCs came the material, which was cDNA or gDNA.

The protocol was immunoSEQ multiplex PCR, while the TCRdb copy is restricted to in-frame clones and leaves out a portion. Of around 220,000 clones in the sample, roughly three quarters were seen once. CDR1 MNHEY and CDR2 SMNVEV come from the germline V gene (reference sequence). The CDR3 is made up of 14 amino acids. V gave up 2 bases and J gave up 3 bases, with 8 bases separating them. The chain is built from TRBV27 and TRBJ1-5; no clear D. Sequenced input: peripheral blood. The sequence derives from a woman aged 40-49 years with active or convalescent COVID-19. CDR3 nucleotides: TGTGCCAGCAGTTTAGCGCGGCACAATCAGCCCCAGCATTTT. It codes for CASSLARHNQPQHF.